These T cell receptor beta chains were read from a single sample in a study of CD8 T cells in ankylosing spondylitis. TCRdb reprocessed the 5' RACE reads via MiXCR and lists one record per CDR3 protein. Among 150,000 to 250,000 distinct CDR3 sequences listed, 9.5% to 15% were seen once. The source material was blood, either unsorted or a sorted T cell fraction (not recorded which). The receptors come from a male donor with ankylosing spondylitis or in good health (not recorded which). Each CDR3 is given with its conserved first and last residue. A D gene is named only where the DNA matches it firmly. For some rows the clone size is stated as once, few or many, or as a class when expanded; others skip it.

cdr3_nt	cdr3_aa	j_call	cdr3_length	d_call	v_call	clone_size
TGTGCCTGGAGTCCACCGACAGGGCCAAAGCCCCTCCACTTT	CAWSPPTGPKPLHF	TRBJ1-6	14	TRBD1	TRBV30	.
TGTGCTAGCAGCTTAAGGCCCCTAACAGGGGACGAGCAGTACTTC	CASSLRPLTGDEQYF	TRBJ2-7	15	TRBD1	TRBV7-6	few
TGTGCCAGCAGCGTAGGGCTAGCGGGTTCCTACAATGAGCAGTTCTTC	CASSVGLAGSYNEQFF	TRBJ2-1	16	TRBD2	TRBV9	many
TGTGCCAGCAGTTACTCGAGTGAAAAACTGTTTTTT	CASSYSSEKLFF	TRBJ1-4	12	.	TRBV6-6	.
TGTGCCAGCAGCCCGGTTAAAAATGAGCAGTTCTTC	CASSPVKNEQFF	TRBJ2-1	12	.	TRBV6-6	.
TGTGCCAGCAGCCAACCGGGACTAGCTCCCCCCTACGAGCAGTACTTC	CASSQPGLAPPYEQYF	TRBJ2-7	16	TRBD2	TRBV4-2	.
TGTGCCAGCAGCGCCCGACAGGGATTCTCCTACGAGCAGTACTTC	CASSARQGFSYEQYF	TRBJ2-7	15	TRBD1	TRBV9	.
TGTGCCAGCAGTTACTCGACAGGCACCGGGGAGCTGTTTTTT	CASSYSTGTGELFF	TRBJ2-2	14	.	TRBV6-5	.
TGTGCCATCAGTGAAAGTCGGGAGGGCCGGGAGCAGTTCTTC	CAISESREGREQFF	TRBJ2-1	14	TRBD2	TRBV10-3	medium-sized
TGTGCCAGCAGCTTAGTACGGTCGCCGTCAGATACGCAGTATTTT	CASSLVRSPSDTQYF	TRBJ2-3	15	.	TRBV7-8	many
TGCAGCGTTGCCTACGGGTGGGCTTTGAACACTGAAGCTTTCTTT	CSVAYGWALNTEAFF	TRBJ1-1	15	.	TRBV29-1	few
TGCGCCAGCAGCGGGCCCGGGGGGGCCTCCTACGAGCAGTACTTC	CASSGPGGASYEQYF	TRBJ2-7	15	TRBD2	TRBV5-1	few
TGTGCCAGCAGTTCCCCGGGACAGGGGAGTGAAGGCTACACCTTC	CASSSPGQGSEGYTF	TRBJ1-2	15	TRBD1	TRBV12-3/TRBV12-4	.
TGCAGCGTCGACAGGGGTGGCTACACCTTC	CSVDRGGYTF	TRBJ1-2	10	TRBD1	TRBV29-1	.
TGCAGTGCTAGGACAGGGGACACTGAAGCTTTCTTT	CSARTGDTEAFF	TRBJ1-1	12	TRBD1	TRBV20-1	many
TGCGCCAGCCAGGCGTGGGGGGCTCTAGATACGCAGTATTTT	CASQAWGALDTQYF	TRBJ2-3	14	.	TRBV5-1	.
TGCGCCAGCAGTGAGTCGGAGCCTACTATTCGCGGCTACACCTTC	CASSESEPTIRGYTF	TRBJ1-2	15	.	TRBV10-2	few
TGTGCCAGCAGTGAGACGACAGCAGAAAATGAAAAACTGTTTTTT	CASSETTAENEKLFF	TRBJ1-4	15	.	TRBV12-3/TRBV12-4	many